Shown below are 21 T cell receptor beta chains from a single sample sequenced in a study of cytomegalovirus exposure and HLA in healthy donors. The PCR contained 60 Vbeta and 13 Jbeta primers. TCRdb's table, derived via immunoSEQ multiplex PCR, lists solely in-frame clones and lacks some. Among about 200,000 clones listed, 80% to 90% were seen once. What was sequenced was PBMCs. The receptor set was obtained from a woman under 40 in good health and CMV-seronegative.

This rearrangement joins TRBV7-9 to TRBJ1-2, with D possibly TRBD1 on 5 matching bases. This CDR3 is built from 12 residues. Looked up from germline, CDR1 is SEHNR and CDR2 is FQNEAQ (reference sequence). Between the trimmed V and J ends, which lost 5 bases and 6 bases, there was a span of 10 bases. The CDR3 nucleotides are TGTGCCAGCAGCGGGGTGACAGATGGCTACACCTTC. Its translation: CASSGVTDGYTF. Full variable domain (missing parts from reference TRBV7-9 and TRBJ1-2): DTGVSQNPRHKITKRGQNVTFRCDPISEHNRLYWYRQTLGQGPEFLTYFQNEAQLEKSRLLSDRFSAERPKGSFSTLEIQRTEQGDSAMYLCASSGVTDGYTFGSGTRLTVV.

The V call is TRBV27, the J call TRBJ2-5; a weak D match, TRBD2 (6 bases). The CDR3 sequence is 13 residues long. From germline, CDR1 is MNHEY and CDR2 SMNVEV (reference sequence). The V end was cut by 5 bases, the J end by 7 bases, with 14 bases between. The CDR3: CASSPGDQWTQYF. CDR3 nucleotide sequence: TGTGCCAGCAGTCCGGGGGACCAGTGGACCCAGTACTTC.

The chain links TRBV28 to TRBJ1-2, with TRBD1 identical over 8 bases. The germline gives CDR1 MDHEN, CDR2 SYDVKM. The junction had 12 bases not matched to a gene; V was cut back by 2 bases and J by 4 bases. This CDR3 spans 17 amino acids. CDR3: CASSLKSFQGAAYGYTF. CDR3 DNA: TGTGCCAGCAGTTTAAAAAGTTTCCAGGGGGCGGCCTATGGCTACACCTTC.

The rearrangement uses TRBV6-1 and TRBJ2-7; a possible D gene is TRBD2 (5 bases). The germline CDR1 and CDR2 sequences are MNHNS and SASEGT. The germline V and J ends were trimmed by 3 bases and 0 bases, with 15 bases remaining between them. This CDR3 spans 16 amino acids. CDR3 loop: CASSDGPGYYSYEQYF. Here the CDR3 DNA reads TGTGCCAGCAGTGACGGGCCGGGATACTACTCCTACGAGCAGTACTTC.

V is TRBV13 and J is TRBJ2-3; D is possibly TRBD2 (6 bases). The CDR3 consists of 17 residues. V lost 3 bases and J lost 2, with 18 bases in between. Germline CDR1 is PRHDT and CDR2 is FYEKMQ (reference sequence). Here the CDR3 reads CASSFLTGDSNTDTQYF. The CDR3 DNA follows: TGTGCCAGCAGCTTTCTTACGGGGGACTCTAACACAGATACGCAGTATTTT.

Notes on this clone: The junction does not match germline at one end; this may be a read error. J is TRBJ2-3 and V is TRBV7-7; tentative D call: TRBD2 (6 bases). Per germline, CDR1 SSHAT and CDR2 FNYEAQ (reference sequence). CDR3 length equals 15 residues. The CDR3 loop reads CASSLGGMGTDTQYF. The CDR3, as DNA: TGTGCTAGCAGCTTAGGCGGGATGGGCACAGATACGCAGTATTTT. Complete variable domain (other parts from reference TRBV7-7 and TRBJ2-3): GAGVSQSPRYKVTKRGQDVTLRCDPISSHATLYWYQQALGQGPEFLTYFNYEAQPDKSGLPSDRFSAERPEGSISTLTIQRTEQRDSAMYRCASSLGGMGTDTQYFGPGTRLTVL.

The chain recombines TRBV6-1 with TRBJ2-3, with D unresolved. The CDR3 runs 12 residues. Germline V gene lookup returns CDR1 MNHNS and CDR2 SASEGT. The V and J ends lost 2 bases and 9 bases respectively, with 9 bases between them. In DNA, the CDR3 is TGTGCCAGCAGTGAACGTGCTAGGACGCAGTATTTT. Translating it yields CASSERARTQYF.

The chain has TRBV2 and TRBJ2-1; perhaps TRBD1 as D (7 bases). V lost 2 bases, J lost 0 bases, and 8 bases lay in between. CDR3 length equals 15 residues. Germline V gives CDR1 SNHLY, CDR2 FYNNEI. In DNA form, the CDR3 reads TGTGCCAGCAGTGAACAGGGGGGCTCCTACAATGAGCAGTTCTTC. This gives the protein CASSEQGGSYNEQFF.

The genes are TRBV5-1 and TRBJ2-7; no definite D call. This CDR3 has 12 residues. V lost 4 bases to trimming and J lost 0 bases, with 5 bases between them. Germline V gene sequence: CDR1 SGHRS, CDR2 YFSETQ. The CDR3 sequence is CASSESSYEQYF. In DNA form, the CDR3 reads TGCGCCAGCAGCGAGAGCTCCTACGAGCAGTACTTC.

V gene TRBV19 combines with J gene TRBJ1-1; no firm D call. The CDR3 spans 14 residues. The germline gives CDR1 LNHDA, CDR2 SQIVND (reference sequence). V lost 3 bases to trimming and J lost 10 bases, with 18 bases between them. This CDR3 is CASSIQAGSHTAFF. CDR3 sequence (DNA): TGTGCCAGTAGTATTCAAGCAGGCTCCCATACAGCTTTCTTT.

CDR3 DNA: TGCGCCAGCAGCCAAGCTCTCGGGACAGGGATCGAGCAGTACTTC. This gives the protein CASSQALGTGIEQYF. The chain carries TRBV4-1 and TRBJ2-5; 9 bases match TRBD1. Near its end, the DNA agrees better with TRBJ2-7, so the J call may be wrong. This CDR3 is built from 15 residues. CDR1 MGHRA and CDR2 YSYEKL come from the germline V gene.

This chain joins TRBV19 and TRBJ2-7, with 7 bases that match TRBD1. Trimming took 4 bases from V and 5 from J; bases not matched to a gene: 5. The CDR3 extends over 13 amino acids. The V gene's germline CDR1 is LNHDA and CDR2 SQIVND (reference sequence). DNA of the CDR3: TGTGCCAGTAGTAGACAGGGTGGCGACGAGCAGTACTTC. It yields the protein CASSRQGGDEQYF.

J is TRBJ1-2 and V is TRBV28; D gene uncertain. Trimming left V 5 bases short and J 0 bases short, with 7 bases between. The V gene's germline CDR1 is MDHEN and CDR2 SYDVKM. The CDR3 consists of 13 residues. The CDR3 sequence: CASSPSPNYGYTF. The DNA of the CDR3 is TGTGCCAGCAGTCCCTCTCCTAACTATGGCTACACCTTC.

The rearrangement links TRBV7-3 to TRBJ2-7; 7 bases agree with TRBD2. There are 12 residues in the CDR3. J lost 6 bases, V lost 5 bases, and 4 bases had no gene match. Germline-derived CDR1 and CDR2 are SGHTA and FQGTGA. CDR3 sequence: CASSHGEGEQYF. The CDR3 DNA reads TGTGCCAGCAGCCACGGGGAGGGCGAGCAGTACTTC.

The chain recombines TRBV28 with TRBJ2-7; 7 bases match TRBD1. This CDR3 has 14 amino acids. Germline V gene lookup returns CDR1 MDHEN and CDR2 SYDVKM. V shed 3 bases and J 2 bases; nucleotides not matched to a gene: 4. CDR3 DNA: TGTGCCAGCAGTTTCGGGACAGAGGCCTACGAGCAGTACTTC. It yields the protein CASSFGTEAYEQYF.

A single count supports this clone. The chain uses TRBV10-1 and TRBJ2-7; 8 bases align to TRBD1. Germline assignment: CDR1 WNHNN and CDR2 SYGVQD (reference sequence). CDR3 length: 13 amino acids. V dropped 2 bases and J dropped 5; count of bases not matched to a gene: 2. The CDR3, as DNA: TGCGCCAGCAGTGAGCGGACAGGGAACGAGCAGTACTTC. Residues: CASSERTGNEQYF.

This chain uses TRBV11-3 with TRBJ2-2, with 10 bases that match TRBD2. This CDR3 region has 17 residues. Germline trimming cut 2 bases from V and 1 base from J; bases unmatched to any gene: 4. Germline V gene lookup returns CDR1 SGHNT and CDR2 YENEEA. This CDR3 is CASSLPLAGENTGELFF. The CDR3 region has the DNA TGTGCCAGCAGCTTACCCCTAGCGGGGGAGAACACCGGGGAGCTGTTTTTT.

The chain is built from TRBV5-4 and TRBJ1-1; possible D gene TRBD1, 5 bases. Germline V gives CDR1 SGHNT, CDR2 YYREEE (reference sequence). V was clipped by 4 bases and J by 1 base, with 14 bases between them. This CDR3 comprises 15 residues. The CDR3 coding sequence is TGTGCCAGCAGCCGCGACAGACTTTCGAACACTGAAGCTTTCTTT. This encodes CASSRDRLSNTEAFF.

This sequence joins TRBV11-2 and TRBJ2-5, with 8 bases that match TRBD1. V lost 0 bases to trimming and J lost 1 base; unmatched junction nucleotides: 7. This CDR3 comprises 17 residues. Per the germline V gene, CDR1 is SGHAT and CDR2 is FQNNGV. This CDR3 reads CASSLEGWTGFQETQYF. CDR3 nucleotide sequence: TGTGCCAGCAGCTTAGAGGGGTGGACAGGGTTCCAAGAGACCCAGTACTTC.

The chain uses TRBV20-1 and TRBJ2-2, with D unclear. V lost 6 bases to trimming and J lost 5 bases, with 7 bases between them. CDR3 size: 11 residues. CDR1 and CDR2 from the germline V gene are DFQATT and SNEGSKA (reference sequence). CDR3 residues: CSATRTGELFF. CDR3 sequence (DNA): TGCAGTGCAACGAGGACCGGGGAGCTGTTTTTT.

CDR3 amino acids: CASSRGGRRSYEQYF. CDR3 nucleotide sequence: TGTGCCAGCAGCCGGGGCGGGAGGAGGTCCTACGAGCAGTACTTC. This sequence joins TRBV14 and TRBJ2-7, with 8 positions matching TRBD2. Trimming removed 4 bases from V and 1 base from J; junction bases left unmatched: 6. Germline CDR1 SGHDN, CDR2 FVKESK. This CDR3 spans 15 amino acids.